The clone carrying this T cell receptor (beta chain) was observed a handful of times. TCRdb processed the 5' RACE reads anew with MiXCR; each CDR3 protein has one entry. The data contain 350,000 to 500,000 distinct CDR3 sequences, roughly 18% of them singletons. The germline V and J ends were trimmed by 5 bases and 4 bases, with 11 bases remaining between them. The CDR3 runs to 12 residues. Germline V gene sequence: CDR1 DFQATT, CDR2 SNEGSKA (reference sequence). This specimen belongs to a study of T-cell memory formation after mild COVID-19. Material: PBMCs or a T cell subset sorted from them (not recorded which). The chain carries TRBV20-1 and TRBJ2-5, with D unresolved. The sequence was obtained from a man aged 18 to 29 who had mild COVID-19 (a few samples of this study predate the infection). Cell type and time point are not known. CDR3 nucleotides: TGCAGTGCTCGAATACTTGGAGAGACCCAGTACTTC. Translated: CSARILGETQYF.